This entry describes one T cell receptor beta chain. The target antigen is unknown. Relative to the germline gene, one junction end is altered; a read error may explain this. The CDR3 has 15 residues. The germline V gene has CDR1 MNHEY and CDR2 SVGEGT. Using a J-beta primer mix together with a sample-barcoded 5' primer, a second PCR was run for roughly 6 to 11 cycles. TCRdb passed the 5' RACE reads through MiXCR, listing each CDR3 protein once. The sample carries fewer than 800,000 distinct CDR3 sequences, more than 20% recorded once. This sample was taken from a study of blood T cells in healthy people across ages. Findings and caveats of the study: Unsorted PBMCs blocked a conclusive comparison of naive and antigen-experienced cells. Fewer expanded clones and more diversity marked long-lived versus aged donors. Getting older went along with TCR beta diversity per million T cells dropping roughly linearly.

Total RNA extraction produced at least 6 micrograms (per sample) for the study. The receptor was derived from a man in his sixties or seventies in good health. The rearrangement joins TRBV6-2 or TRBV6-3 to TRBJ2-5, with D maybe TRBD2 (5 bases). Input material: blood. The CDR3 DNA is TGTGCCAGCAGTTACTCGACTACGCTTTTAGAGACCCAGTGCTTC. It is translated as CASSYSTTLLETQCF.